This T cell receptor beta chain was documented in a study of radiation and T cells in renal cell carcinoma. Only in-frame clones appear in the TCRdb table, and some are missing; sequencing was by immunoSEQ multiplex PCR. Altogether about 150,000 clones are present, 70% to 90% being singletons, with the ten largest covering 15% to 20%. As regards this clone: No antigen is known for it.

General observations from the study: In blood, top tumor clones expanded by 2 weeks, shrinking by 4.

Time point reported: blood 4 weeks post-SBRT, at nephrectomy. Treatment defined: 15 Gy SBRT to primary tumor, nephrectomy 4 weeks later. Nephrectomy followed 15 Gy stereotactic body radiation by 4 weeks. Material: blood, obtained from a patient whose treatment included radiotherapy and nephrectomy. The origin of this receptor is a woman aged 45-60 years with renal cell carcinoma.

The CDR3 region is CASSELVRNQPQHF. DNA of the CDR3: TGTGCCAGCAGTGAACTCGTTCGAAATCAGCCCCAGCATTTT. This chain connects TRBV2 to TRBJ1-5; D is uncertain. V was shortened by 2 bases and J by 4 bases, with 9 bases between the two germline ends. CDR3 length: 14 amino acids. Germline V gene data show CDR1 as SNHLY and CDR2 as FYNNEI.